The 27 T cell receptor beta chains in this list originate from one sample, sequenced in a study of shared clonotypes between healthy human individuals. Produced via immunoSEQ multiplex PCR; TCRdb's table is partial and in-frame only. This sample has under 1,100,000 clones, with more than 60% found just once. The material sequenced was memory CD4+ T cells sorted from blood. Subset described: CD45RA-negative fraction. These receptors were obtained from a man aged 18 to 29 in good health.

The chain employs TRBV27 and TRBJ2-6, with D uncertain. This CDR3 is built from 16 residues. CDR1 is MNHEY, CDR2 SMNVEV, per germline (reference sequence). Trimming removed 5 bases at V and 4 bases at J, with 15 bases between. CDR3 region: CASSPLPTAGANVLTF. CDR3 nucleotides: TGTGCCAGCAGTCCCCTCCCTACAGCCGGGGCCAACGTCCTGACTTTC.

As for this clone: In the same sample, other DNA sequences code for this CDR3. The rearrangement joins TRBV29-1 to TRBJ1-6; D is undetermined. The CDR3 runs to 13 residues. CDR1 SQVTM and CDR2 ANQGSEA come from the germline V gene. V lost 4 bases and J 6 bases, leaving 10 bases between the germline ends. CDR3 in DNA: TGCAGCGTTGCCGGCGACCTTAATTCACCCCTCCACTTT. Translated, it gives CSVAGDLNSPLHF.

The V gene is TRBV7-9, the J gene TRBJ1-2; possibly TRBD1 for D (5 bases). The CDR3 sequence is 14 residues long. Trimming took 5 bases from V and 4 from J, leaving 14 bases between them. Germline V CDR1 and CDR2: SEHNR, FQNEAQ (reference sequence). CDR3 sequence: CASSHRQFPYGYTF. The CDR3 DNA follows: TGTGCCAGCAGCCACAGACAGTTCCCCTATGGCTACACCTTC.

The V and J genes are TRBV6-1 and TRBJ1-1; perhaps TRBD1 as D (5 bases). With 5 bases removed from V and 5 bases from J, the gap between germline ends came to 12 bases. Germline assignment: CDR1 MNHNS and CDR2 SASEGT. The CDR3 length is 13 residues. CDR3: CASSSAGRTEAFF. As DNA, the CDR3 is TGTGCCAGCAGTTCGGCAGGGAGGACTGAAGCTTTCTTT.

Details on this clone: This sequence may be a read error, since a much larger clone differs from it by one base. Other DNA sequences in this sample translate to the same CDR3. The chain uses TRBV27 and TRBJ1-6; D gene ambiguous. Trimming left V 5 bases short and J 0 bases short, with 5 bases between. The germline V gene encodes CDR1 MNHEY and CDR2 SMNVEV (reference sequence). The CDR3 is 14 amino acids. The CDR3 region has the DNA TGTGCCAGCAGTACAAGCTCCTATAATTCACCCCTCCACTTT. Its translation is CASSTSSYNSPLHF.

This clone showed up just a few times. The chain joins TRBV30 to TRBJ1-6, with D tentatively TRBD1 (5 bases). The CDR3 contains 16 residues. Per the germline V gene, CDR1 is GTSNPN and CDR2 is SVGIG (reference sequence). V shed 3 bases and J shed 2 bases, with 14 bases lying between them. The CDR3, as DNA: TGTGCCTGGAGGGGAACAGGCGGCACCTATAATTCACCCCTCCACTTT. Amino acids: CAWRGTGGTYNSPLHF.

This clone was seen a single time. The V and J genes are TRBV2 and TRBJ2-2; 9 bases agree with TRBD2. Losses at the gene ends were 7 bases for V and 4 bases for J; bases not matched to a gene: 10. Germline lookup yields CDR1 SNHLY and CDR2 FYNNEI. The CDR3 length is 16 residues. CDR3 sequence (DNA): TGTGCCAGCACCAGCGGGGGGCTTCGTATCACCGGGGAGCTGTTTTTT. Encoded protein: CASTSGGLRITGELFF.

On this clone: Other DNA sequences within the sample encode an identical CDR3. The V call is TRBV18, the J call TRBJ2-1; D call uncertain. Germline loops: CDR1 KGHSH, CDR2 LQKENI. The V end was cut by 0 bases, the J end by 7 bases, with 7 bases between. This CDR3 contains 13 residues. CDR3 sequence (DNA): TGTGCCAGCTCACCACCGTCCGGGAATGAGCAGTTCTTC. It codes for CASSPPSGNEQFF.

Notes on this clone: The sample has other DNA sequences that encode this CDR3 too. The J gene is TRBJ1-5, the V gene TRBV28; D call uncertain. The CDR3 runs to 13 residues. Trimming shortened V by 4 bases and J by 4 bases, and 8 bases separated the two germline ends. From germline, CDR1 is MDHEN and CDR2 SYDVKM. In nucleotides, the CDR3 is TGTGCCAGCAGTTCTGGACTGAATCAGCCCCAGCATTTT. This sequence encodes CASSSGLNQPQHF.

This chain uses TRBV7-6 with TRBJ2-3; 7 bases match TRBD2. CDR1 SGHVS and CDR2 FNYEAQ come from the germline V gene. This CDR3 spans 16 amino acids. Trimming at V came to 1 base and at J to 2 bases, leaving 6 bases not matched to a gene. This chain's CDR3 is CASSLVGGGFTDTQYF. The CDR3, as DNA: TGTGCCAGCAGCTTAGTTGGGGGAGGGTTCACAGATACGCAGTATTTT.

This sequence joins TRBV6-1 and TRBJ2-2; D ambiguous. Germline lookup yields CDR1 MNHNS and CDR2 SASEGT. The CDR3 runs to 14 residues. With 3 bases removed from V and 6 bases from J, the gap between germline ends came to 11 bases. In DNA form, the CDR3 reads TGTGCCAGCAGTGAGGGTGATCATTCCGGGGAGCTGTTTTTT. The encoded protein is CASSEGDHSGELFF.

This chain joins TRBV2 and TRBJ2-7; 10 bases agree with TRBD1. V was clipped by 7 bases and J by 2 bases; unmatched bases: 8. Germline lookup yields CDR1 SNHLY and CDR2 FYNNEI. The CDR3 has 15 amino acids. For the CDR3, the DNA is TGTGCCAGCAATCGACAGGGGGCCATAACCTACGAGCAGTACTTC. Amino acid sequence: CASNRQGAITYEQYF. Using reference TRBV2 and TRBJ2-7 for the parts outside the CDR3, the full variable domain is EPEVTQTPSHQVTQMGQEVILRCVPISNHLYFYWYRQILGQKVEFLVSFYNNEISEKSEIFDDQFSVERPDGSNFTLKIRSTKLEDSAMYFCASNRQGAITYEQYFGPGTRLTVT.

This CDR3 is CASSQAPGGVGNTIYF. The CDR3, as DNA: TGCGCCAGCAGCCAAGCGCCAGGGGGCGTGGGAAACACCATATATTTT. The V and J genes are TRBV4-1 and TRBJ1-3; 8 positions agree with TRBD1. The CDR3 spans 16 residues. Germline V CDR1 and CDR2: MGHRA, YSYEKL. Trimming took 1 base from V and 4 from J; bases not matched to a gene: 6.

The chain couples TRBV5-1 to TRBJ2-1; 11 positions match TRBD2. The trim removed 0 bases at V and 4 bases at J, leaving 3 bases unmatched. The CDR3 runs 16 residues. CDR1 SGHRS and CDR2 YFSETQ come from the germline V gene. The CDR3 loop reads CASSLAGTSGYNEQFF. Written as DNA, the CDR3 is TGCGCCAGCAGCTTGGCGGGGACTAGCGGTTACAATGAGCAGTTCTTC.

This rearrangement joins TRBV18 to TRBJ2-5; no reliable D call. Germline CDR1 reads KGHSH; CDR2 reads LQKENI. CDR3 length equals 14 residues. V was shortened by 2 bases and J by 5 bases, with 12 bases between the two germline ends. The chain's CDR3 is CASSPITELETQYF. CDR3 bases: TGTGCCAGCTCACCAATTACGGAATTGGAGACCCAGTACTTC. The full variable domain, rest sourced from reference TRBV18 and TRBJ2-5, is NAGVMQNPRHLVRRRGQEARLRCSPMKGHSHVYWYRQLPEEGLKFMVYLQKENIIDESGMPKERFSAEFPKEGPSILRIQQVVRGDSAAYFCASSPITELETQYFGPGTRLLVL.

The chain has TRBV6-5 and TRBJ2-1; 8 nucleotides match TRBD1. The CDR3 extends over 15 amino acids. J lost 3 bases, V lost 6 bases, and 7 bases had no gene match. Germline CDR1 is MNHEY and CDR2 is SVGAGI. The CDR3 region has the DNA TGTGCCAGCAGCCTGGGACAGGCGAACTACAATGAGCAGTTCTTC. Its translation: CASSLGQANYNEQFF.

In DNA, the CDR3 is TGCGCCAGCAGCTCGGGGGGACAGAGTTTTAATGGCTACACCTTC. This encodes CASSSGGQSFNGYTF. The chain couples TRBV5-1 to TRBJ1-2; 7 bases match TRBD1. There are 15 residues in the CDR3. The junction had 11 bases not matched to a gene; V was cut back by 3 bases and J by 6 bases. Germline assignment: CDR1 SGHRS and CDR2 YFSETQ.

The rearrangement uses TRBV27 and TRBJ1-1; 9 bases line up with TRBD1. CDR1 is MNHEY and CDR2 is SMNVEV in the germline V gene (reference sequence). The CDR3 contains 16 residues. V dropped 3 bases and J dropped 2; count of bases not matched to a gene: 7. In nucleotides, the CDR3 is TGTGCCAGCAGTTTGGGACAGGGCTTCTTAAACACTGAAGCTTTCTTT. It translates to CASSLGQGFLNTEAFF.

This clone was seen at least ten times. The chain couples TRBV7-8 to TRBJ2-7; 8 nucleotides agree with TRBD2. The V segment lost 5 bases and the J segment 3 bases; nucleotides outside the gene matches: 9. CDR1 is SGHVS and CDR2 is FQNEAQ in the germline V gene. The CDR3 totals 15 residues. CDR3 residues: CASSERSGSFYEQYF. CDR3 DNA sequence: TGTGCCAGCAGCGAACGGAGCGGGAGCTTCTACGAGCAGTACTTC.

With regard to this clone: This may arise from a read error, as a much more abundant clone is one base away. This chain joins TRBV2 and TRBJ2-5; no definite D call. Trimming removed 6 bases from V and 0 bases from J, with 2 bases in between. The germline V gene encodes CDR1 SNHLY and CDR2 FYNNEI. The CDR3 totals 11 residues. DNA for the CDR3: TGTGCCAGCAGGTACCAAGAGACCCAGTACTTC. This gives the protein CASRYQETQYF.

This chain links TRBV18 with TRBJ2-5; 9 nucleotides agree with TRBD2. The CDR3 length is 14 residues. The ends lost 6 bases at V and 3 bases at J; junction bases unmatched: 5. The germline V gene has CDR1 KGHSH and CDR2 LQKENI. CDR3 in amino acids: CASSSASGEETQYF. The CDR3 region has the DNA TGTGCCAGCTCCTCGGCTAGCGGGGAAGAGACCCAGTACTTC.

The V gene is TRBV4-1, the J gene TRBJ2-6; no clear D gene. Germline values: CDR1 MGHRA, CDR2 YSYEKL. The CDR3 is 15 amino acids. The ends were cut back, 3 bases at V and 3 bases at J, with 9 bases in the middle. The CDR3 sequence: CASSQIVLGANVLTF. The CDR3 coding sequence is TGCGCCAGCAGCCAGATCGTCCTTGGGGCCAACGTCCTGACTTTC.

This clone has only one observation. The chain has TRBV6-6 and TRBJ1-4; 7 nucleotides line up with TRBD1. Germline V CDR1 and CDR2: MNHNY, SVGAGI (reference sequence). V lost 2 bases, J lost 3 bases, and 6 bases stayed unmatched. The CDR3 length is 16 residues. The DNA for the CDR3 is TGTGCCAGCAGTTACCTAGCGGGACAGTCTAATGAAAAACTGTTTTTT. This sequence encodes CASSYLAGQSNEKLFF.

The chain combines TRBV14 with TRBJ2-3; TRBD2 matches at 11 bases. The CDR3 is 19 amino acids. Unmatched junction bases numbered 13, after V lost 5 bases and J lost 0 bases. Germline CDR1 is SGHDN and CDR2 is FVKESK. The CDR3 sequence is CASSSFPASGGFSTDTQYF. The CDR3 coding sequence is TGTGCCAGCAGCTCATTCCCGGCTAGCGGGGGGTTCAGCACAGATACGCAGTATTTT.

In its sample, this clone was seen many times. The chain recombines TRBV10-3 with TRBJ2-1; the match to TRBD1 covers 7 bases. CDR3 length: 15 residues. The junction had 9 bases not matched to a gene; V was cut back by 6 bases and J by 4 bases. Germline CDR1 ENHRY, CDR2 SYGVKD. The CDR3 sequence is CAISTTSGGYNEQFF. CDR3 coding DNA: TGTGCCATCAGCACCACTTCAGGGGGATACAATGAGCAGTTCTTC.

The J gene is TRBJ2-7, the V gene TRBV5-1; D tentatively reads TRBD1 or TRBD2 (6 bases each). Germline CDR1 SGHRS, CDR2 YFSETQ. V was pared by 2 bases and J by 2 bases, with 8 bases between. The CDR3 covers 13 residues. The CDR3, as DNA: TGCGCCAGCAGCTTCGGGGGCCCCTACGAGCAGTACTTC. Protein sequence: CASSFGGPYEQYF.

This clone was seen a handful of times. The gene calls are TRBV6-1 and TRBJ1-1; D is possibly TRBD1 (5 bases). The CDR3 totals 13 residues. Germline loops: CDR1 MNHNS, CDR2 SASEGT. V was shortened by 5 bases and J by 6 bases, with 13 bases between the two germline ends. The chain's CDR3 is CASSSGSWAEAFF. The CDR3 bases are TGTGCCAGCAGTTCAGGGTCTTGGGCTGAAGCTTTCTTT.